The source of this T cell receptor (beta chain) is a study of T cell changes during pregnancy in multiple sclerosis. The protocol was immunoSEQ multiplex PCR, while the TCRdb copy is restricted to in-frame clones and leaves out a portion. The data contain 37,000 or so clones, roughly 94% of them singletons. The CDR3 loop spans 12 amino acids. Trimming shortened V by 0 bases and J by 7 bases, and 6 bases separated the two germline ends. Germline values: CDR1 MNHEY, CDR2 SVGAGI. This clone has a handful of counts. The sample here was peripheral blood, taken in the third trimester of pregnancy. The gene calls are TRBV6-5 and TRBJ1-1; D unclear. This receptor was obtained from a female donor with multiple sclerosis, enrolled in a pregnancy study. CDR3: CASSYSGGEAFF. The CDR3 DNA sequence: TGTGCCAGCAGTTACTCTGGCGGTGAAGCTTTCTTT.